Each of the 3 T cell receptor beta chains below was sequenced from the same sample in a study of CXCR3-negative and CXCR3-positive naive CD8 T cells. The study made its TRB cDNA libraries by 5' RACE, adding UMI labels. TCRdb re-called the 5' RACE reads; one entry per CDR3 protein, DNA not given. The sample table includes 92,000 or so distinct CDR3 sequences. Sequencing was done on a sample of naive CXCR3- CD8+ T cells from blood. Subset defined: CD45RO-CCR7+CD27+CD95- naive CD8+ T cells lacking CXCR3 (TNR3-). These TCRs come from a human donor in good health. Some clones in this sample may be carry-over from other donors' samples.

The chain has TRBV27 and TRBJ2-6. Germline CDR1 MNHEY, CDR2 SMNVEV (reference sequence). This CDR3 contains 14 residues. The chain's CDR3 is CASSTFSGANVLTF.

The chain's CDR3 is CASSLEVQGAYEQYF. The chain joins TRBV5-5 to TRBJ2-7; the D gene TCRdb calls, TRBD1, cannot be checked with no DNA. The CDR3 runs 15 residues. CDR1 and CDR2 (germline): SGHKS, YYEKEE (reference sequence).

The gene calls are TRBV29-1 and TRBJ2-7; with no DNA, the TCRdb D assignment of TRBD1 cannot be verified. The CDR3 spans 14 residues. Per the germline V gene, CDR1 is SQVTM and CDR2 is ANQGSEA. The CDR3 loop is CSGAGTGGRYEQYF.